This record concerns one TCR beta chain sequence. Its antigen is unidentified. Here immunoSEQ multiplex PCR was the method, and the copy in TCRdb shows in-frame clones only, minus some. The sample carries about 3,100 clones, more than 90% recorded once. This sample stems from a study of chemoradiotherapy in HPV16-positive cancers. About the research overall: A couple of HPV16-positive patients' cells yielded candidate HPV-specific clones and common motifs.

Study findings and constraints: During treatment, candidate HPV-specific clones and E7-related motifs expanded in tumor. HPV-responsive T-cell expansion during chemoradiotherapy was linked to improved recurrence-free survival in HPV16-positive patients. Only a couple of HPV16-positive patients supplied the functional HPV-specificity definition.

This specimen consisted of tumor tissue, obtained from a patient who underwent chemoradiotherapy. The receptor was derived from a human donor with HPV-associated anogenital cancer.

CDR3 sequence reads: CASSQSTGPGNTIYF. The DNA for the CDR3 is TGTGCCAGCAGCCAAAGCACAGGGCCCGGAAACACCATATATTTT. J is TRBJ1-3 and V is TRBV27; D is perhaps TRBD1 (6 bases). Deletions cut 6 bases from V and 4 bases from J, with 16 bases between. This CDR3 is built from 15 residues. The germline V gene has CDR1 MNHEY and CDR2 SMNVEV (reference sequence).